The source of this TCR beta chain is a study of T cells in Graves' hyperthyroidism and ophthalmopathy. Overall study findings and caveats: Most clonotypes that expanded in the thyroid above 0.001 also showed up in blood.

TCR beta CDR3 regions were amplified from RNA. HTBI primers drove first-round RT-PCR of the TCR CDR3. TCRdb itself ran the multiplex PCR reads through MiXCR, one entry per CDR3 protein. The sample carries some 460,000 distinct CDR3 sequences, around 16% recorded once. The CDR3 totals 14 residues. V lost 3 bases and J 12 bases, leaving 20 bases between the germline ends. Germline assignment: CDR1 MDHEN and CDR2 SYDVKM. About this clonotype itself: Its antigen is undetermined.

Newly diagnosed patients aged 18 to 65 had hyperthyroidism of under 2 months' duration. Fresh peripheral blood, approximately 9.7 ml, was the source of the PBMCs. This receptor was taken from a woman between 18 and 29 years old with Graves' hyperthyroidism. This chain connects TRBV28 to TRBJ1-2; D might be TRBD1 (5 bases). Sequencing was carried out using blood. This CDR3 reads CASSLRGTALEDTF. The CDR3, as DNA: TGTGCCAGCAGTTTGCGAGGGACCGCTCTCGAGGACACCTTC.